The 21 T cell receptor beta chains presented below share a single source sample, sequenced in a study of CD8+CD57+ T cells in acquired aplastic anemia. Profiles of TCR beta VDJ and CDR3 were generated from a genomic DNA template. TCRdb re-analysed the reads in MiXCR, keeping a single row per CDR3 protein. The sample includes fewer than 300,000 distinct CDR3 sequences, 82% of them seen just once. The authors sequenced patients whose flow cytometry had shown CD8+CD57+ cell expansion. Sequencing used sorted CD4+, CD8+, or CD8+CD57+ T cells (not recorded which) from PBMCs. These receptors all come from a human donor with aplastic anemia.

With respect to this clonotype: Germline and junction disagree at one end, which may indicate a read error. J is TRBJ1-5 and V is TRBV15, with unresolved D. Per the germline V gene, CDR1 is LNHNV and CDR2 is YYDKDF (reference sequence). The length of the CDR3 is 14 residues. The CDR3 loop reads CASSKSYSQQPQHF. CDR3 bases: TGTGCCAGCAGTAAGTCGTATAGCCAACAGCCCCAGCACTTT. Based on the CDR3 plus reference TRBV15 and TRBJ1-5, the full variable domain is DAMVIQNPRYQVTQFGKPVTLSCSQTLNHNVMYWYQQKSSQAPKLLFHYYDKDFNNEADTPDNFQSRRPNTSFCFLDIRSPGLGDTAMYLCASSKSYSQQPQHFGDGTRLSIL.

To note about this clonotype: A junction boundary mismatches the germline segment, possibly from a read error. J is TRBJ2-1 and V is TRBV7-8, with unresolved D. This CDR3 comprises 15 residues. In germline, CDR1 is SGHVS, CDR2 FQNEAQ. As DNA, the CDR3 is TGTGCCAGCAGCTTTGCCCAAGGTACGTACAATCAGCAGTTCTTC. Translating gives CASSFAQGTYNQQFF. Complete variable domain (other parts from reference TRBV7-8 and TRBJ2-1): GAGVSQSPRYKVAKRGQDVALRCDPISGHVSLFWYQQALGQGPEFLTYFQNEAQLDKSGLPSDRFFAERPEGSVSTLKIQRTQQEDSAVYLCASSFAQGTYNQQFFGPGTRLTVL.

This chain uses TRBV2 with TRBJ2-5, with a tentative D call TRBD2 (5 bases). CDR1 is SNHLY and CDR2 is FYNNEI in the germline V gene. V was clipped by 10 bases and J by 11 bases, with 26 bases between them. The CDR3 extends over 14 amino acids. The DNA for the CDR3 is TGTGCCACCAGCAGAGGGTTCGGGCACGACAAGCAGTACTTC. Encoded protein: CATSRGFGHDKQYF.

The CDR3 DNA reads as TGCGCCAGCAGCTTGCGGGGGGACGATAATACGCAGTATTTT. This codes for CASSLRGDDNTQYF. The chain carries TRBV5-1 and TRBJ2-3; 7 bases align to TRBD2. Looked up from germline, CDR1 is SGHRS and CDR2 is YFSETQ. This CDR3 is 14 amino acids long. Trimming removed 1 base from V and 7 bases from J; junction bases left unmatched: 6.

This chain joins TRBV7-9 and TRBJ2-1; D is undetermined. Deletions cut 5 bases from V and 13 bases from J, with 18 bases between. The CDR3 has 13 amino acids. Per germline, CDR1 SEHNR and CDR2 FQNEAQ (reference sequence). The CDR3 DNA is TGTGCCAGCAGCCGGCCGGATTTGGGTGGACAGTTCTTC. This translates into CASSRPDLGGQFF.

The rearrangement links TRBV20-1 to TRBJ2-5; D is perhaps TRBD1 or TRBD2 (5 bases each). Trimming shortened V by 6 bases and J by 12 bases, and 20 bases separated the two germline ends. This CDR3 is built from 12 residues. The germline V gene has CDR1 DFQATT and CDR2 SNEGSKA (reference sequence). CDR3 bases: TGCAGTGCCAGTAGTTGGGGACGCAACAAGTACTTC. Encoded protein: CSASSWGRNKYF.

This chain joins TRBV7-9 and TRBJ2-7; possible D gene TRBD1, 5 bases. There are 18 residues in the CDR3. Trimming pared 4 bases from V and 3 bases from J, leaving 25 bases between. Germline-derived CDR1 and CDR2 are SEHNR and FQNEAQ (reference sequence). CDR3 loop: CASSCRRNTTALFYEQYV. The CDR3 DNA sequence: TGTGCCAGCAGCTGCCGGCGGAACACGACAGCCCTTTTCTACGAGCAGTACGTC.

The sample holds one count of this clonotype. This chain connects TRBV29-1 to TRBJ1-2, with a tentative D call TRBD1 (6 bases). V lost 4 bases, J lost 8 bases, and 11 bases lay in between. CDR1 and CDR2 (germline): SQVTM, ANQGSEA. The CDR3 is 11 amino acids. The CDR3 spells CSVGAGGGYTF. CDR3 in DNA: TGCAGCGTTGGAGCCGGGGGCGGCTACACCTTC.

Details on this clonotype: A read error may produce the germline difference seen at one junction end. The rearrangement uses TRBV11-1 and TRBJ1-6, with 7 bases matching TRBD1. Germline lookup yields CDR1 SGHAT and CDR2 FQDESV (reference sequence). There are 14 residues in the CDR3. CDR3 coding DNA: TGCGCCAGCAGCTCAAACAGGGGCAACTCAGCCATCCGCTTT. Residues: CASSSNRGNSAIRF.

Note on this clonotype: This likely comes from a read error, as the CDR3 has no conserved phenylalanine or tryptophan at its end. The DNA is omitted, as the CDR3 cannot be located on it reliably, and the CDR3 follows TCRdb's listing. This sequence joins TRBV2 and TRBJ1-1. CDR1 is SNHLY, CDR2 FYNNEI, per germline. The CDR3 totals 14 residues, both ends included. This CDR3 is CASSLRGLNTEAFV.

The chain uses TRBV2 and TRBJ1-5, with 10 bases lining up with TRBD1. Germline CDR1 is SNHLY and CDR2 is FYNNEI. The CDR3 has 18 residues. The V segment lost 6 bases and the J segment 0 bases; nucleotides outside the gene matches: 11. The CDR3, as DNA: TGTGCCAGCAGGGACAGGGGGGCTACCGGTCTTAGCAATCAGCCCCAGCATTTT. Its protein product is CASRDRGATGLSNQPQHF.

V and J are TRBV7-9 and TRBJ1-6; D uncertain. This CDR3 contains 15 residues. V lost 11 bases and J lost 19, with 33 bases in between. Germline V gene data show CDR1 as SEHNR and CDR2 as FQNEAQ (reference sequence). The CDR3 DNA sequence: TGTGCCGGAAACTTGGCTGGGGAACACCAGTACCCCGGGCACTTT. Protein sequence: CAGNLAGEHQYPGHF.

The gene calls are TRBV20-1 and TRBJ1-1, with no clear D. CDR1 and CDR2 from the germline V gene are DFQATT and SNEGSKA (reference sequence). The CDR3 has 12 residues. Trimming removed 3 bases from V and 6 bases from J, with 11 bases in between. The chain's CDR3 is CSASWGKPEAFF. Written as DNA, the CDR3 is TGCAGTGCTAGTTGGGGAAAGCCTGAAGCTTTCTTT.

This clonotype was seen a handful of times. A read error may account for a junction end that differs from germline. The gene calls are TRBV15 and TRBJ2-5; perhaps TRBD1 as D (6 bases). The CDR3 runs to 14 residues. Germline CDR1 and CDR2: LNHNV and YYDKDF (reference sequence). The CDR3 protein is CASRRGSEQETQYF. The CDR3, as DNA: TGTGCGTCCCGCAGGGGCAGCGAGCAAGAAACCCAGTACTTC.

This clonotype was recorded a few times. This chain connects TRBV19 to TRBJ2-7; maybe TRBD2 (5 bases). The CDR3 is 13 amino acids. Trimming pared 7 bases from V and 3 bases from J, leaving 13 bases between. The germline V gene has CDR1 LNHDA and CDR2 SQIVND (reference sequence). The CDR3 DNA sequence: TGTGCCAGTAAGGAGGATTCGGGCTACGAGCAGTACTTC. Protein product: CASKEDSGYEQYF.

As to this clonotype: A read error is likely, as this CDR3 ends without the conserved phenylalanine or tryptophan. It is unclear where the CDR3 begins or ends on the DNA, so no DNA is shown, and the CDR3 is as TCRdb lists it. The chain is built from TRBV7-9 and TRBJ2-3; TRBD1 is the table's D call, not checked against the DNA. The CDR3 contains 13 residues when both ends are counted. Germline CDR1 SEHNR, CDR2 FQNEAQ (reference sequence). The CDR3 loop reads CASSLALSRDHLR.

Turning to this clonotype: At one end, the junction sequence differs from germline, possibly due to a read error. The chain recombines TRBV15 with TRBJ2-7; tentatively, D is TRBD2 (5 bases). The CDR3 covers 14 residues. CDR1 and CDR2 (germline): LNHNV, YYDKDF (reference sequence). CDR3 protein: CASSLGAEEEAQYF. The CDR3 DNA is TGTGCCAGCAGCTTGGGCGCGGAGGAAGAGGCCCAGTACTTC.

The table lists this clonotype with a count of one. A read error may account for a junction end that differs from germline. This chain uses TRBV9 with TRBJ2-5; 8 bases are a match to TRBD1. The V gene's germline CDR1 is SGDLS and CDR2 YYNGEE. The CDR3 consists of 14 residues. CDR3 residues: CASSGVQGGQEPHF. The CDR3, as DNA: TGTGCCAGCAGCGGAGTACAGGGGGGACAAGAGCCCCACTTC.

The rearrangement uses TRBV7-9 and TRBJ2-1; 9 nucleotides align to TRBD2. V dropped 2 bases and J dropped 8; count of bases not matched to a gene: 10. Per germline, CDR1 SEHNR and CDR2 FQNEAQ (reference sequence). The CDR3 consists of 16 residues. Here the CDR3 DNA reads TGTGCCAGCAGCTTACAAAGCGGCGGGGGGGGCGATGAGCAGTTCTTC. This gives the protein CASSLQSGGGGDEQFF. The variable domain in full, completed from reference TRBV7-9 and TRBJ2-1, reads DTGVSQNPRHKITKRGQNVTFRCDPISEHNRLYWYRQTLGQGPEFLTYFQNEAQLEKSRLLSDRFSAERPKGSFSTLEIQRTEQGDSAMYLCASSLQSGGGGDEQFFGPGTRLTVL.

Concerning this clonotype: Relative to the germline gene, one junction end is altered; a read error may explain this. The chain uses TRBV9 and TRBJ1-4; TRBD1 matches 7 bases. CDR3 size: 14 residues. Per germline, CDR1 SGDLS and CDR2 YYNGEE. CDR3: CASSVVAGGGKPFF. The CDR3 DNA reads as TGTGCCAGCAGTGTGGTGGCAGGGGGTGGAAAACCGTTTTTT.

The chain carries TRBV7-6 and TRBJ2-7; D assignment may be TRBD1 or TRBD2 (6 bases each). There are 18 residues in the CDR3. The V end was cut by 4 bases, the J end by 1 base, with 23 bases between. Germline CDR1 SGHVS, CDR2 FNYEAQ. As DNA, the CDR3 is TGTGCCAGCAGCTCCCCTACAGGGAGGACAGCCCTTTCCTACGAGCAGTACGTC. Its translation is CASSSPTGRTALSYEQYV.